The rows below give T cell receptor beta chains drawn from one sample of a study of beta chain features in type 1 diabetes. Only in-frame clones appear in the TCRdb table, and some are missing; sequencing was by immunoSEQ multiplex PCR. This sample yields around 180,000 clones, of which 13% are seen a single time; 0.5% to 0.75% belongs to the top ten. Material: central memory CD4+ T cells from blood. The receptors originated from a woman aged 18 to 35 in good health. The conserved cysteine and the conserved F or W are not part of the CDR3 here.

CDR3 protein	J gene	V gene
ASSLGGNAGNTIY	TRBJ1-3	TRBV7-9
ASGPPGLAGGYEQY	TRBJ2-7	TRBV28
ASSFGGNTEAF	TRBJ1-1	TRBV5-6
ASSSGTGNQPQH	TRBJ1-5	TRBV19
ASSQDQAPRNQPQH	TRBJ1-5	TRBV4-3
ASTGVAGGTGANVLT	TRBJ2-6	TRBV9
ASSVELAGDSEQY	TRBJ2-7	TRBV9
ASRGTSGRSSEQF	TRBJ2-1	TRBV9
ASSLVWSGNTEAF	TRBJ1-1	TRBV7-2
ASNPDRNTGELF	TRBJ2-2	TRBV27
ATSRDRGSYNEQF	TRBJ2-1	TRBV15
ASSYDATGFTEAF	TRBJ1-1	TRBV5-1
ATSSGGYNEQY	TRBJ2-7	TRBV28
ASSGQGGTDTQY	TRBJ2-3	TRBV2